This T cell receptor beta chain was identified during a study of cytomegalovirus exposure and HLA in healthy donors (dated by TCRdb to 2016 to 2017). Some background on the complete study: In an earlier analysis of under 600 of the donors, approximately 260 Gb of sequence data and 90 million to 130 million unique TCR beta sequences from 180 million or so T cells were reported. In a later genetic analysis, genome-wide SNP genotypes for 398 of the 666 donors were used, and that subset was treated as a discovery cohort. The study aimed to test whether signatures of past pathogen exposure could be identified by cataloging public T cell receptors. High-throughput TCR immunosequencing, statistical association of individual TCRs with disease status, and machine learning were combined to predict cytomegalovirus infection status. To study patterns of TCR occurrence, a later analysis re-analyzed previously published TCR beta repertoires from several hundred donors and added high-resolution HLA genotyping. About five DR-DQ haplotypes were treated as single units for association and clustering because of strong linkage in the cohort. On average, roughly 240,000 unique TCR beta nucleotide sequences were sequenced per donor among some 430 genotyped donors of the cohort, with roughly 18% of those sequences being non-productive. An early release that covered around 590 HLA-typed donors contained approximately 290 gigabases of sequencing data and 65 million to 100 million unique TCR sequences. Typing coverage differed by locus: A, B, C, DRB1 and DQB1 were typed in about 629-640 donors, DQA1 in approximately 520, DPA1 in approximately 600, and DPB1 in 450 to 480. Besides the first cohort of roughly 640 subjects, a separate validation cohort made up of about 120 different subjects was used. Donor age, sex, ethnicity and CMV serostatus were compiled together with the repertoire data. The study used immunosequencing to profile the T cell repertoires of approximately 640 subjects and linked those repertoires to cytomegalovirus serostatus. An earlier analysis of some 500 of the donors applied high-throughput TCR beta sequencing to assess whether each TCR beta V gene segment acted as functional or pseudogenic. Rather than drawing on any new phenotypic data, the later analysis identified candidate immune exposures from TCR beta sequences and the way those sequences occurred across donors. All discovery cohort repertoires had been generated using a single sequencing platform. Among the roughly 400 genotyped donors, around 79% belonged to the genetic ancestry cluster associated with self-reported Caucasian donors. Both class I and class II loci were covered by HLA typing, at four-digit resolution.

V lost 5 bases and J lost 5 bases, and the count of bases not matched to a germline gene is 8. CDR1 is given as MNHEY and CDR2 as SMNVEV, both from the germline V gene (reference sequence). The CDR3, cysteine through phenylalanine, is 15 amino acids long. Solely the CDR3 DNA is kept, with 45 bases framed from the first base. The method was the immunoSEQ multiplex PCR assay. For the multiplex PCR, a mixture combining 60 forward primers for TCR Vbeta segments and 13 reverse primers for TCR Jbeta segments was used. The CDR3 region of rearranged TCR beta genes was amplified from genomic DNA by a multiplex PCR assay. Amplified TCR beta libraries were sequenced as 87-base-pair reads on the Illumina HiSeq System. Concerning the study's data processing: Across the 670 or so repertoires, a later analysis counted about 81 million unique TCR beta chains, around 11 million of which were shared by at least two donors. Raw reads were error-corrected and collapsed into unique sequences with a nearest-neighbor algorithm that merged closely related sequences to remove PCR and sequencing errors. Alignment of CDR3 sequences to IMGT reference sequences was used to assign V, D and J gene segments. For a sequence to be retained, a match of at least six nucleotides was required to both a V gene segment and a J gene segment. Rearrangements were called productive when the CDR3 lacked stop codons and stayed in frame with V and J; all others were non-productive. CDR3 was defined by IMGT convention, running from the second conserved V-encoded cysteine to the conserved J-encoded phenylalanine. The earlier analysis of approximately 590 of the donors excluded any sequence lacking an unambiguous match to a single V gene segment. An earlier analysis of almost 600 of the donors classified V segments as functional when productive rearrangements were above 56.7% and as segregating when the standard deviation between donors was above 5%. A statistical classification framework was built for diagnosing cytomegalovirus status from the catalog of TCR beta chain sequences. V and J gene assignment, in a later analysis, came from comparing TCR nucleotide sequences with IMGT/GENE-DB human TR gene sequences. Using the TCRdist pipeline, a later analysis assigned CDR3 sequences along with most-parsimonious VDJ recombination scenarios. In a later analysis, each TCR beta chain was defined by its CDR3 amino acid sequence together with its V-gene family, and reads without a unique V-gene family were excluded. To address suspected cross-contamination and a sequencing artifact, a later analysis removed roughly 580 highly shared, low-generation-probability nucleotide sequences. In a later analysis, a clonal expansion index for each public chain was calculated from normalized within-repertoire ranks of inferred template counts. In a later analysis, generation probabilities were computed using a VDJ recombination model fitted to out-of-frame rearrangements, and the results were checked against IGoR. In a later analysis, TCR-TCR, TCR-HLA and TCR-CMV co-occurrence was scored with hypergeometric tests, and a repertoire-size bias correction was applied to TCR pairs. A later analysis estimated false discovery rates by permuting HLA or CMV assignments 20 times. A later analysis grouped co-occurring TCRs with DBSCAN, adding TCRdist sequence similarity when clustering within HLA-allele-positive subsets. Co-occurrence clustering excluded repertoires with fewer than 30,000 or more than 120,000 public chains, plus five with anomalous nucleotide sharing. The table was pulled from immuneACCESS by TCRdb, which kept in-frame rearrangements only. Such tables lose some clones; where checked, under half of the loss comes from unresolved V genes, and the rest has no known cause. That table furnishes V, J and clone size, whereas the DNA furnished D and trimming. The sample table records about 130,000 clones; just under 85% of these occur just once. The leading ten clones occupy approximately 2.8% of the sample.

To note about this clone: Its antigen remains unidentified. Within one base of it there is no much larger clone, and no base qualities were kept.

The cohort comprised around 690 healthy bone marrow donors. At the time of sampling, every cohort member was nominally healthy, though immune exposures that went unrecorded were likely present. The donor tested CMV seronegative and was one of the 352 seronegative cohort members. Every donor gave a peripheral blood sample, and the peripheral blood mononuclear cells from that sample were used for TCR beta sequencing. Genomic DNA was extracted from the blood cell samples with the Qiagen DNeasy Blood Extraction Kit. What the research found in general, with its limitations: A few of the identified cytomegalovirus-associated TCR beta chains were confirmed in vitro to be specific for cytomegalovirus antigens. In a later analysis, HLA-associated TCR beta chains showed more clonal expansion and lower generation probabilities than non-associated chains that were equally common. The sequencing pipeline was judged likely to have produced a cluster of highly shared sequence variants as a technical artifact. At a false discovery rate of 0.05, a later analysis linked some 18,000 TCR beta sequences to specific HLA alleles. The presence/absence analyses assumed that sequencing depth was roughly uniform across donors, and that assumption may not be true. Assigning TCR associations to individual alleles was difficult when HLA alleles, especially DR and DQ, strongly co-occurred. Because counts were too low, roughly 16 rarely observed V segments, including chromosome 9 orphons, were left out of the earlier analysis of 500 to 650 of the donors. According to a later analysis, TCR association rates differed among HLA loci, with DRB1 alleles showing the most associated TCRs and HLA-C alleles showing the fewest. For the cohort, immune exposure information was limited to CMV serostatus. The study gave a list of over 150 TCR beta chains associated with cytomegalovirus. An association between a missense DCLRE1C variant and V-gene and J-gene trimming of TCR beta chains was found in a later genetic analysis and replicated in an independent cohort. Linkage disequilibrium might explain the correlated functional status among segregating V segments, but an unknown experimental factor could not be ruled out. A further reported finding was that TCR beta sequences accurately predicted the HLA-A and HLA-B alleles for most subjects in the first cohort. According to a later genetic analysis, donors in an Asian-associated ancestry cluster had fewer N-insertions in productive TCRs than the roughly 660-donor mean. According to the authors, the approach could potentially be generalized to other disease states and immunological phenotypes. A later analysis found that most CMV-associated TCR beta chains appeared HLA-restricted, with HLA associations seemingly driven largely by CMV exposure. Most TCR sequences were observed very rarely across donors, whereas some public TCRs were present in many individuals. In both the original and validation cohorts, the classifier was reported to diagnose cytomegalovirus status with high specificity and sensitivity. In this cohort, only TCR beta chains were sequenced, and detectable features were limited by the absence of alpha or paired-chain data. An earlier analysis of roughly 570 of the donors showed that most TCR beta V segments appeared in productive rearrangements either about 87% or about 30% of the time, which broadly matched IMGT annotations. The 87-base-pair reads could not distinguish some IMGT-functional V segments, including TRBV6-2 and TRBV6-3, so those segments were excluded. Because HLA typing was missing for some donors at each locus, association tests included only the typed subset. A later analysis reported that several top co-occurrence clusters appeared linked to parvovirus B19, influenza, CMV and Epstein-Barr virus.

The V and J segments used are TRBV27 and TRBJ2-2, with 7 middle bases fitting TRBD2. Sequenced input: PBMCs. This TCR was recovered from a boy between 2 and 10 years old in good health and CMV-seronegative. The CDR3 protein is CASSPWGGETGELFF. DNA sequence: TGTGCCAGCAGTCCCTGGGGGGGGGAGACCGGGGAGCTGTTTTTT.